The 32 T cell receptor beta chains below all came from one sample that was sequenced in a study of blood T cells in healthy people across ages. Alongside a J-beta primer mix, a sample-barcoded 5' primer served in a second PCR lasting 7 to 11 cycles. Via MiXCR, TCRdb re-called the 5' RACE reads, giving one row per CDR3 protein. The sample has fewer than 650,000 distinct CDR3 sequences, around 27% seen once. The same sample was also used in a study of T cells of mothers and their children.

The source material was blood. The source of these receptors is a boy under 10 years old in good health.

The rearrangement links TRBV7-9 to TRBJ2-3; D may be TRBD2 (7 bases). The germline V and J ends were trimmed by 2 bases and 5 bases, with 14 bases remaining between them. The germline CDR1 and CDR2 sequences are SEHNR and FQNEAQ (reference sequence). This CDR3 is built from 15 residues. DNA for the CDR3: TGTGCCAGCAGCTTACGGGGGGCCAAGGGAGATACGCAGTATTTT. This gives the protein CASSLRGAKGDTQYF.

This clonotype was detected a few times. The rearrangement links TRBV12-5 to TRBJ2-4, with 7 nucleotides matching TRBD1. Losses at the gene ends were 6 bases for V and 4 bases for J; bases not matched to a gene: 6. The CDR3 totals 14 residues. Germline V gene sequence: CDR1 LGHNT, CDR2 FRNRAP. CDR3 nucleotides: TGTGCTAGTGGGCCGCTGACAGGGAAAAACATTCAGTACTTC. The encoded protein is CASGPLTGKNIQYF.

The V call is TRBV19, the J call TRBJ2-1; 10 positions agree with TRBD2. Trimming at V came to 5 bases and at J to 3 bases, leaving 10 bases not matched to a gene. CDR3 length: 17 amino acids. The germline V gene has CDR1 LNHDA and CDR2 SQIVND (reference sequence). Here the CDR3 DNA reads TGTGCCAGTAGTGCCCCGGGACTAGCGAGCTTCTACAATGAGCAGTTCTTC. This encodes CASSAPGLASFYNEQFF.

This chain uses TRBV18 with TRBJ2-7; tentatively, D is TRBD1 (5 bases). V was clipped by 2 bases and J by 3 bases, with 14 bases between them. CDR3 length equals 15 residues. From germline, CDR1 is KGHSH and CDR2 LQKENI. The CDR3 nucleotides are TGTGCCAGCTCACCAGGGCAGGGTTACTACTACGAGCAGTACTTC. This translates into CASSPGQGYYYEQYF.

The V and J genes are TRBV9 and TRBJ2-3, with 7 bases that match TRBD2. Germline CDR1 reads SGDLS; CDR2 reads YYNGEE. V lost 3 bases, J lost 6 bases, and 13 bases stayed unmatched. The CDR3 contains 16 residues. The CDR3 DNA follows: TGTGCCAGCAGCGCCGGGACTACCTCTTTAGCGGATACGCAGTATTTT. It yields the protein CASSAGTTSLADTQYF. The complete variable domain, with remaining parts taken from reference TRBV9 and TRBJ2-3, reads DSGVTQTPKHLITATGQRVTLRCSPRSGDLSVYWYQQSLDQGLQFLIQYYNGEERAKGNILERFSAQQFPDLHSELNLSSLELGDSALYFCASSAGTTSLADTQYFGPGTRLTVL.

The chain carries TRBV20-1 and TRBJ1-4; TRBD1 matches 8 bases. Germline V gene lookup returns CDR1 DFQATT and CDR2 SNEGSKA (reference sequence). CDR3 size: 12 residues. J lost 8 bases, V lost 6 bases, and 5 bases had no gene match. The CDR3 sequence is CSAAGGGEKLFF. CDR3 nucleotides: TGCAGTGCGGCAGGGGGCGGAGAAAAACTGTTTTTT.

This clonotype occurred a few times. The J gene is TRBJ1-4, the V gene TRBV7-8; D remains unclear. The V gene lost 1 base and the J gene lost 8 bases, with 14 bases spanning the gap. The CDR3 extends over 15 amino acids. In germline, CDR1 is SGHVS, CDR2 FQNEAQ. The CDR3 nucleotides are TGTGCCAGCAGCTTAGACGGCAAGGGTGACGAAAAACTGTTTTTT. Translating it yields CASSLDGKGDEKLFF.

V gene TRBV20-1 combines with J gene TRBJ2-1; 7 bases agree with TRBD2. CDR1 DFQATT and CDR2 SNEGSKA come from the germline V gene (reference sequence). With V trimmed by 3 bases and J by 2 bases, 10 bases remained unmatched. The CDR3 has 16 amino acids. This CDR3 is CSARNLGEGPYNEQFF. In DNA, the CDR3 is TGCAGTGCTAGGAATTTGGGGGAGGGCCCCTACAATGAGCAGTTCTTC.

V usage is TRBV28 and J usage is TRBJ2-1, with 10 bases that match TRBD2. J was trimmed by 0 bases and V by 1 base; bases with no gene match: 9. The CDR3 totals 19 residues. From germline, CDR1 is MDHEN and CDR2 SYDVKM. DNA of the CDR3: TGTGCCAGCAGTTTATTTGGACTAGCGGAGCAAAGCTCCTACAATGAGCAGTTCTTC. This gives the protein CASSLFGLAEQSSYNEQFF. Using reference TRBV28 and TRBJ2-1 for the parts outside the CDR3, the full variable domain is DVKVTQSSRYLVKRTGEKVFLECVQDMDHENMFWYRQDPGLGLRLIYFSYDVKMKEKGDIPEGYSVSREKKERFSLILESASTNQTSMYLCASSLFGLAEQSSYNEQFFGPGTRLTVL.

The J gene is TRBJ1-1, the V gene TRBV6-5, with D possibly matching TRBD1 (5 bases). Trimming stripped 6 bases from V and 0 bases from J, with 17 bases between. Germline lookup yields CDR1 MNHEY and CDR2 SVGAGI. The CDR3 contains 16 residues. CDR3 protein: CASSPFAGRLNTEAFF. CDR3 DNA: TGTGCCAGCAGCCCATTCGCGGGACGGTTGAACACTGAAGCTTTCTTT.

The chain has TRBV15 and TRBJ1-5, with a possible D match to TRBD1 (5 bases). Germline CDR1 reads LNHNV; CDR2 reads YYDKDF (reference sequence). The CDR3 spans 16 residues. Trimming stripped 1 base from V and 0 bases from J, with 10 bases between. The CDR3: CATSRGGSFSNQPQHF. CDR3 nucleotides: TGTGCCACCAGCAGAGGGGGGTCCTTTAGCAATCAGCCCCAGCATTTT.

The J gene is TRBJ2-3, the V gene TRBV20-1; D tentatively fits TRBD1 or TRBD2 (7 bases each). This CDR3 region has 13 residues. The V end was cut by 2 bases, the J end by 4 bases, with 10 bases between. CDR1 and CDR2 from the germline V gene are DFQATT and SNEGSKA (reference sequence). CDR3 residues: CSARQGGADTQYF. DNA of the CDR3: TGCAGTGCTAGACAGGGGGGGGCAGATACGCAGTATTTT.

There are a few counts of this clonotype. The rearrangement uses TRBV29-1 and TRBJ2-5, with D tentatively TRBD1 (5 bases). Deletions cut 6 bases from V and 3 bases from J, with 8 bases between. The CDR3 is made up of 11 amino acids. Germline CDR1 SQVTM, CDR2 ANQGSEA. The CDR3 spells CSVRREETQYF. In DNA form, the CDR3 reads TGCAGCGTGCGCAGGGAAGAGACCCAGTACTTC. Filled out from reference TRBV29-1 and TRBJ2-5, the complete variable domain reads SAVISQKPSRDICQRGTSLTIQCQVDSQVTMMFWYRQQPGQSLTLIATANQGSEATYESGFVIDKFPISRPNLTFSTLTVSNMSPEDSSIYLCSVRREETQYFGPGTRLLVL.

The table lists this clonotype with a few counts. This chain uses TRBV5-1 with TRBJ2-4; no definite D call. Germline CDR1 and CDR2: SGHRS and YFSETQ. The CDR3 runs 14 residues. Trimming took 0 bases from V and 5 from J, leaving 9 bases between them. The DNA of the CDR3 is TGCGCCAGCAGCTTGGCCTGGACGGAAAACATTCAGTACTTC. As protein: CASSLAWTENIQYF.

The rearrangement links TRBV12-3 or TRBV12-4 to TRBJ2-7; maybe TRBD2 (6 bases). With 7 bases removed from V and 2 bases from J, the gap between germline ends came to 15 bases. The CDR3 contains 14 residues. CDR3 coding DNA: TGTGCCAGCACCCCGTTGGGACTTACCTACGAGCAGTACTTC. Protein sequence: CASTPLGLTYEQYF.

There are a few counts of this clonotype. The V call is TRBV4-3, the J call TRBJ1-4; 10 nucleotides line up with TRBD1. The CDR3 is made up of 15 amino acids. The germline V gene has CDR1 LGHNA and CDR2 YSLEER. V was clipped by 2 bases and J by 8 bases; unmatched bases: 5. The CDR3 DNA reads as TGCGCCAGCAGCCAACCGGGACAGGGGAGGGAAAAACTGTTTTTT. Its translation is CASSQPGQGREKLFF.

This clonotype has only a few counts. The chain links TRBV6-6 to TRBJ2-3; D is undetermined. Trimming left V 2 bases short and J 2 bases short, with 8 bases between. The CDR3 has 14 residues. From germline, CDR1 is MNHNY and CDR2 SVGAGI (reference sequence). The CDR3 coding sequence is TGTGCCAGCAGTTACGTGGACCACACAGATACGCAGTATTTT. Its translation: CASSYVDHTDTQYF.

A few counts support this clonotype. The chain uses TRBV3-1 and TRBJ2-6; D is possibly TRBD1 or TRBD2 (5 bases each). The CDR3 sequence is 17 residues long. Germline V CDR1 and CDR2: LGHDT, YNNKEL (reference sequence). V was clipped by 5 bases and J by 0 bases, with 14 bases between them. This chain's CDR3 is CASSGTQHGSGANVLTF. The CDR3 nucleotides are TGTGCCAGCAGCGGGACGCAACACGGCTCTGGGGCCAACGTCCTGACTTTC. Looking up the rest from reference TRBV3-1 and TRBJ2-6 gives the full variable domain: DTAVSQTPKYLVTQMGNDKSIKCEQNLGHDTMYWYKQDSKKFLKIMFSYNNKELIINETVPNRFSPKSPDKAHLNLHINSLELGDSAVYFCASSGTQHGSGANVLTFGAGSRLTVL.

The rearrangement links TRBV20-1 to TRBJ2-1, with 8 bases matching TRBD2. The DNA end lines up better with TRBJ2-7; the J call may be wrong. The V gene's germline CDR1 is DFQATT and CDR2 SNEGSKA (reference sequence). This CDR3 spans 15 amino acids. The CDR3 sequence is CSARIAGGPPYEQYF. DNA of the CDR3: TGCAGTGCTAGAATCGCGGGGGGCCCACCCTACGAGCAGTACTTC.

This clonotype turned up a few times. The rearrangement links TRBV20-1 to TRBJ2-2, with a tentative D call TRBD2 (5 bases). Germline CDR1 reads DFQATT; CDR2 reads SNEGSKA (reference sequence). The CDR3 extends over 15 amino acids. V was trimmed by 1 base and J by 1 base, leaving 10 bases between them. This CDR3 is CSARVAGLNTGELFF. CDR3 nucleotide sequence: TGCAGTGCTAGAGTCGCGGGCCTGAACACCGGGGAGCTGTTTTTT.

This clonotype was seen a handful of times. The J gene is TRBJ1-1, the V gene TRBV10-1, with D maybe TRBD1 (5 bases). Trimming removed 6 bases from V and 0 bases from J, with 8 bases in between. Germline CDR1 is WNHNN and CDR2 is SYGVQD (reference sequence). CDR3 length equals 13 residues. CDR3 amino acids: CASRETVNTEAFF. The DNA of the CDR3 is TGCGCCAGCAGGGAGACAGTGAACACTGAAGCTTTCTTT.

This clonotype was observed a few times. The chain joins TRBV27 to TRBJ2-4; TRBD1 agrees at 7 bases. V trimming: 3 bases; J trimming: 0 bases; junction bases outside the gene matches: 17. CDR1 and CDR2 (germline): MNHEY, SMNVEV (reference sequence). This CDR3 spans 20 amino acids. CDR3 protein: CASSFRFPGTVTLAKNIQYF. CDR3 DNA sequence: TGTGCCAGCAGTTTCCGCTTCCCCGGGACAGTAACCCTAGCCAAAAACATTCAGTACTTC.

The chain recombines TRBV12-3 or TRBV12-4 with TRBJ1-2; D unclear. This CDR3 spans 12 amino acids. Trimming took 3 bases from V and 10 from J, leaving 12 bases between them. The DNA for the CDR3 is TGTGCCAGCAGTTTCGGTACGGCGGACTACACCTTC. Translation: CASSFGTADYTF.

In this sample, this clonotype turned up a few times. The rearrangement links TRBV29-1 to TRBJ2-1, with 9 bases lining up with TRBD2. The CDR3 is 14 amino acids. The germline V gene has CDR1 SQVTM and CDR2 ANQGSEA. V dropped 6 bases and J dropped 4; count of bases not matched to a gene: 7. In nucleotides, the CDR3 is TGCAGCGTATCGTCGACTAGCGGTTACAATGAGCAGTTCTTC. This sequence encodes CSVSSTSGYNEQFF.

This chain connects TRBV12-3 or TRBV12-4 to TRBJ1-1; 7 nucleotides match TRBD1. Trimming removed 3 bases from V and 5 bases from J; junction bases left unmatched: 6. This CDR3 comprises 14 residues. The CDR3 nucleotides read TGTGCCAGCAGTTTCCCCAGGGGGAGGACTGAAGCTTTCTTT. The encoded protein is CASSFPRGRTEAFF.

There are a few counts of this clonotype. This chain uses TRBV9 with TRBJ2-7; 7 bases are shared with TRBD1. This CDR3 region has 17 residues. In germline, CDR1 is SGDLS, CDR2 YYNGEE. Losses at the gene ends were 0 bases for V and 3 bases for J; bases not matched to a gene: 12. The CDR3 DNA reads TGTGCCAGCAGCGTAGGACAGGGCCTCCCCGCCAGCTACGAGCAGTACTTC. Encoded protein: CASSVGQGLPASYEQYF.

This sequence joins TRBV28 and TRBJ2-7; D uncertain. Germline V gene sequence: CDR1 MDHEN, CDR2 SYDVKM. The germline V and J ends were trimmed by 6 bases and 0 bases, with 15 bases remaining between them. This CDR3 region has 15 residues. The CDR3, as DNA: TGTGCCAGCAGCCGACCCTCGACTCTCTCCTACGAGCAGTACTTC. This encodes CASSRPSTLSYEQYF.

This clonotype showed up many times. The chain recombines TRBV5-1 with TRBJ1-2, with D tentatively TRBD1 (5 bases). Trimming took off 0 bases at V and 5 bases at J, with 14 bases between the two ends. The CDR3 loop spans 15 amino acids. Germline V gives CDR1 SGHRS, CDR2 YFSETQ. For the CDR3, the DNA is TGCGCCAGCAGCTTGGATCCAGGGATCATTTATGGCTACACCTTC. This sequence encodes CASSLDPGIIYGYTF.

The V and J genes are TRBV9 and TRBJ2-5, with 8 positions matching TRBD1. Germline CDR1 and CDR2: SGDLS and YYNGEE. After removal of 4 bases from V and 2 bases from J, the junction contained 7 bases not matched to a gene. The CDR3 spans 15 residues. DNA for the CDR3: TGTGCCAGCAGCCCGGGGACAGGACAACAAGAGACCCAGTACTTC. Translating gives CASSPGTGQQETQYF.

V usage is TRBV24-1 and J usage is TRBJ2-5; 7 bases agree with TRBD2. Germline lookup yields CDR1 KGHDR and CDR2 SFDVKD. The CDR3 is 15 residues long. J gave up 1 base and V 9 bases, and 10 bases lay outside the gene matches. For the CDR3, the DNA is TGTGCCACCTCGGCGGGCGGGAGAGGCCAAGAGACCCAGTACTTC. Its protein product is CATSAGGRGQETQYF.

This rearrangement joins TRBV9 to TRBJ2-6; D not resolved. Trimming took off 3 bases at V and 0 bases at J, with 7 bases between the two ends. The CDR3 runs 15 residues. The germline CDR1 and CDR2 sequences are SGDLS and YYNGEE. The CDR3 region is CASSAATSGANVLTF. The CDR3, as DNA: TGTGCCAGCAGCGCCGCAACCTCTGGGGCCAACGTCCTGACTTTC. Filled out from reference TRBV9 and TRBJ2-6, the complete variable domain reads DSGVTQTPKHLITATGQRVTLRCSPRSGDLSVYWYQQSLDQGLQFLIQYYNGEERAKGNILERFSAQQFPDLHSELNLSSLELGDSALYFCASSAATSGANVLTFGAGSRLTVL.

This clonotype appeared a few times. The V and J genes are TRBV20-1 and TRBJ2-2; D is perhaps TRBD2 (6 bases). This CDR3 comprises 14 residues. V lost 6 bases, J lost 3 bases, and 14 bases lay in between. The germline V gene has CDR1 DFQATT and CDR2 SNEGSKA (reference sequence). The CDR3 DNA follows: TGCAGTGCAAGGCGGCGGGGTCACACCGGGGAGCTGTTTTTT. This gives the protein CSARRRGHTGELFF.